Listed here is a single TCR beta chain. CDR3 length: 13 residues. V lost 1 base, J lost 6 bases, and 7 bases lay in between. The germline gives CDR1 SNHLY, CDR2 FYNNEI. Healthy Caucasians from Russia aged about 6 to 100 served as donors. At least 7 million PBMCs were isolated per sample. The data were obtained in a study of blood T cells in healthy people across ages. Across the whole study: T cells yielded about one barcoded beta molecule per two cells through template switching.

The second PCR ran roughly 7 to 11 cycles with a sample-barcoded 5' primer and J-beta primers. One entry per CDR3 protein, called by TCRdb with MiXCR from the 5' RACE reads. The sample gives 1 million or so distinct CDR3 sequences, 40% to 50% of which show up once; 18% is in the top ten. The sequencing sample was made of blood. The chain joins TRBV2 to TRBJ2-1; no reliable D call. The TCR comes from a woman between 55 and 75 years old in good health. This chain's CDR3 is CASSEGWVNEQFF. CDR3 nucleotide sequence: TGTGCCAGCAGTGAAGGTTGGGTCAATGAGCAGTTCTTC. Drawing the rest from reference TRBV2 and TRBJ2-1, the complete variable domain is EPEVTQTPSHQVTQMGQEVILRCVPISNHLYFYWYRQILGQKVEFLVSFYNNEISEKSEIFDDQFSVERPDGSNFTLKIRSTKLEDSAMYFCASSEGWVNEQFFGPGTRLTVL.